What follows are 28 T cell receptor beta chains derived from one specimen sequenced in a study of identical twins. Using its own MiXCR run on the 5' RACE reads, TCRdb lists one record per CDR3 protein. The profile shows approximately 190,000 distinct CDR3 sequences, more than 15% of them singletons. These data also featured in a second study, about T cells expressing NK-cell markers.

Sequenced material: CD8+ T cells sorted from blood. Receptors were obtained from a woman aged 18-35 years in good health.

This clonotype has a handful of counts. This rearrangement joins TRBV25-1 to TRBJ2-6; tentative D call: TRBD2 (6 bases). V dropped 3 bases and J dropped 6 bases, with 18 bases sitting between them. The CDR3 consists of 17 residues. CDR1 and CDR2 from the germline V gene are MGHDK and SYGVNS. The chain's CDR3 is CASSENFRDSAANVLTF. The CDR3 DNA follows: TGTGCCAGCAGTGAGAACTTTAGGGACTCGGCGGCCAACGTCCTGACTTTC.

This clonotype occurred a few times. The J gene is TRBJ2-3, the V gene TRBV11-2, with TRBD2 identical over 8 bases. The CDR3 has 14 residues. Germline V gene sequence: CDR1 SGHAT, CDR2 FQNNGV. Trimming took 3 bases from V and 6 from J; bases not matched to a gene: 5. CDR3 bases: TGTGCCAGCAGCTTTAACCGGGGGGGGGATACGCAGTATTTT. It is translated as CASSFNRGGDTQYF.

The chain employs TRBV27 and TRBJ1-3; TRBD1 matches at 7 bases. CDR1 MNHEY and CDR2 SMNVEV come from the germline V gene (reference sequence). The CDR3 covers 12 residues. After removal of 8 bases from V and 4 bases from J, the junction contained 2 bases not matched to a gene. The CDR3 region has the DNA TGTGCCAGCCAGGGGGACGGAAACACCATATATTTT. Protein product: CASQGDGNTIYF.

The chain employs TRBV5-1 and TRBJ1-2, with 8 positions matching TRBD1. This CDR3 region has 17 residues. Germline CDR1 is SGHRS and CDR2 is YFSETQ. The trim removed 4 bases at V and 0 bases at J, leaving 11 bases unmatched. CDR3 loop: CASSATIGQGTNYGYTF. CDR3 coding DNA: TGCGCCAGCAGCGCAACTATAGGACAGGGAACTAACTATGGCTACACCTTC.

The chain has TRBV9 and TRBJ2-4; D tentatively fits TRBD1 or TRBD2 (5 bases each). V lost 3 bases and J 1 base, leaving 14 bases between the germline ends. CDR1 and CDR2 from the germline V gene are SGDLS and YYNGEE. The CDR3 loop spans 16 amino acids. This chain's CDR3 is CASSARGVEAKNIQYF. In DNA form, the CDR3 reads TGTGCCAGCAGCGCCCGAGGGGTGGAGGCCAAAAACATTCAGTACTTC.

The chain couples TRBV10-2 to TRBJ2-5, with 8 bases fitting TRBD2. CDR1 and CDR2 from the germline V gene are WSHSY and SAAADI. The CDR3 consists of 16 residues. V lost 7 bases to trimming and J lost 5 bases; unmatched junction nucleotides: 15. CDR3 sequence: CASTEGQASGRETQYF. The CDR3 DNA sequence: TGCGCCAGCACCGAGGGTCAGGCTAGCGGGCGGGAGACCCAGTACTTC.

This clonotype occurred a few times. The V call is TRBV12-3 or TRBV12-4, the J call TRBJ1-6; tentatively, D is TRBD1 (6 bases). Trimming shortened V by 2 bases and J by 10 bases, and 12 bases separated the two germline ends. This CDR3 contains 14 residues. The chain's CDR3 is CASSLLGAGSPLHF. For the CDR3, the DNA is TGTGCCAGCAGTTTATTGGGGGCAGGGTCACCCCTCCACTTT.

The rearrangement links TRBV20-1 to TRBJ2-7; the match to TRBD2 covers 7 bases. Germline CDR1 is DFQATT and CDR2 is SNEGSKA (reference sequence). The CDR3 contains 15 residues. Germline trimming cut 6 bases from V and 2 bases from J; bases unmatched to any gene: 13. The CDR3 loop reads CSATRLTSPTYEQYF. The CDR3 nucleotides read TGCAGTGCCACGAGGCTGACTAGCCCGACCTACGAGCAGTACTTC.

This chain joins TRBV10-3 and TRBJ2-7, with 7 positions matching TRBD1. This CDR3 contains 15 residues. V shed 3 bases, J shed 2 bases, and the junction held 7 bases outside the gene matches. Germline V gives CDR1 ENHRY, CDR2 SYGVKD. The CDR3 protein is CAISDPGQVTYEQYF. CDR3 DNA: TGTGCCATCAGTGACCCCGGACAGGTTACCTACGAGCAGTACTTC.

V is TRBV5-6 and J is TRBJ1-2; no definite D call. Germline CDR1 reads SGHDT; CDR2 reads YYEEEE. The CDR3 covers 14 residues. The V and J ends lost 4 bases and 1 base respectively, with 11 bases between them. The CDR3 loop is CASSPIGVNYGYTF. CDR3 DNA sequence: TGTGCCAGCAGCCCCATAGGAGTTAACTATGGCTACACCTTC.

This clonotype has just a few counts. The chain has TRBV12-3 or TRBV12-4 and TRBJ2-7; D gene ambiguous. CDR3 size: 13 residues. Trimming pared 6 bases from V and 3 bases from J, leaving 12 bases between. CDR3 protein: CASSPGSNYEQYF. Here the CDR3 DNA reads TGTGCCAGCAGCCCCGGTTCCAACTACGAGCAGTACTTC.

The CDR3 loop reads CASSDRTGAAYEQYF. Here the CDR3 DNA reads TGTGCCAGCAGCGACCGGACAGGGGCGGCCTACGAGCAGTACTTC. J is TRBJ2-7 and V is TRBV7-9; 9 bases are shared with TRBD1. Germline-derived CDR1 and CDR2 are SEHNR and FQNEAQ (reference sequence). The CDR3 loop spans 15 amino acids. The trim removed 5 bases at V and 2 bases at J, leaving 7 bases unmatched.

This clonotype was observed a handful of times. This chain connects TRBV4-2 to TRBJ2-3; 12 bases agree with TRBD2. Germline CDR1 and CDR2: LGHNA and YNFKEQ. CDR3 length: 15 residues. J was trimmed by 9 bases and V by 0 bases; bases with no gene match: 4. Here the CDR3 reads CASSQDRTSGDTQYF. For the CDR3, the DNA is TGTGCCAGCAGCCAAGATCGGACTAGCGGGGACACGCAGTATTTT.

As DNA, the CDR3 is TGTGCCAGCAAGGGCCCCGGGGGTTACAATGAGCAGTTCTTC. Its protein product is CASKGPGGYNEQFF. The chain employs TRBV3-1 and TRBJ2-1, with a possible D match to TRBD2 (6 bases). The CDR3 spans 14 residues. V was cut by 7 bases and J by 4 bases, with 14 bases left in between. CDR1 LGHDT and CDR2 YNNKEL come from the germline V gene (reference sequence).

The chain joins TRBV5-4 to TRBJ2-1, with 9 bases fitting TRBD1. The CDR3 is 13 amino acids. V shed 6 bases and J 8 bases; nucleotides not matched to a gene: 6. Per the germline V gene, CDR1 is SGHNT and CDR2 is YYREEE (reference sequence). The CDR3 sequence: CASTGTGPYEQFF. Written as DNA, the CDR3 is TGTGCCAGCACCGGGACAGGGCCGTATGAGCAGTTCTTC.

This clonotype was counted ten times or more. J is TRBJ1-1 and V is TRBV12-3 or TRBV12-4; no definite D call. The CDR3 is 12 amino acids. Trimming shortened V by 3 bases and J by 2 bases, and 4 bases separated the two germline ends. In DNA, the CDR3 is TGTGCCAGCAGTTTCTCAAACACTGAAGCTTTCTTT. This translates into CASSFSNTEAFF.

For the CDR3, the DNA is TGTGCCAGCAGTCCGGGGACAGGGCTGGTCGAGCAGTACTTC. It specifies CASSPGTGLVEQYF. The V call is TRBV2, the J call TRBJ2-7, with 9 bases fitting TRBD1. The trim removed 5 bases at V and 6 bases at J, leaving 8 bases unmatched. Germline lookup yields CDR1 SNHLY and CDR2 FYNNEI. The CDR3 has 14 amino acids.

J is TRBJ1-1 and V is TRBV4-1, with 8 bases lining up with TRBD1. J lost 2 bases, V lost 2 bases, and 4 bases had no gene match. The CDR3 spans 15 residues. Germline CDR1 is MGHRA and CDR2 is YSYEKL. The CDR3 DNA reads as TGCGCCAGCAGCCAACTGACAGGGGCCAACACTGAAGCTTTCTTT. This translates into CASSQLTGANTEAFF.

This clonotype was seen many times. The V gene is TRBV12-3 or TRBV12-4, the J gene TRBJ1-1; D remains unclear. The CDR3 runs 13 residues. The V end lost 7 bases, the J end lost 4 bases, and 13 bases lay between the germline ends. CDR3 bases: TGTGCCAGCATTGACCCCGAGACCACTGAAGCTTTCTTT. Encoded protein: CASIDPETTEAFF.

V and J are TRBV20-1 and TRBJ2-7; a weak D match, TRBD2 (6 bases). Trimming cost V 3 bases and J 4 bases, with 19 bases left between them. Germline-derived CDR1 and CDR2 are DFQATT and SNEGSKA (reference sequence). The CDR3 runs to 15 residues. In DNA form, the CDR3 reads TGCAGTGCTAGGGGGACCTTCGGAGGGAAATACGAGCAGTACTTC. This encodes CSARGTFGGKYEQYF.

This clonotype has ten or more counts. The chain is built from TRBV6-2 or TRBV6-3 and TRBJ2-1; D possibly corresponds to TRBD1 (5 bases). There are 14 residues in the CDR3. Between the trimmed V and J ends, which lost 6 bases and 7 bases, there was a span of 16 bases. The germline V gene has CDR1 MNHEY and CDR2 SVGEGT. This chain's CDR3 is CASRSLLGPNEQFF. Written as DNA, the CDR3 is TGTGCCAGCAGATCATTATTGGGGCCTAATGAGCAGTTCTTC.

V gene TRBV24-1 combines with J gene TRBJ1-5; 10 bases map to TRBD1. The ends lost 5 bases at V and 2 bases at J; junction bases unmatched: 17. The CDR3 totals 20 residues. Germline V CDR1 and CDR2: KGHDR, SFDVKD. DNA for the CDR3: TGTGCCACCAGTGTCCCATGCGAGGACAGGGGGGTTTTCGGCAATCAGCCCCAGCATTTT. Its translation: CATSVPCEDRGVFGNQPQHF.

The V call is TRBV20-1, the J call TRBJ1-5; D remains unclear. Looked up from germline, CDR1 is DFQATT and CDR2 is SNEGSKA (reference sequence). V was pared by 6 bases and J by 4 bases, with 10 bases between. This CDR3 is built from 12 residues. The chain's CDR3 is CSASSSNQPQHF. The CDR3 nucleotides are TGCAGTGCCTCCAGTTCAAATCAGCCCCAGCATTTT.

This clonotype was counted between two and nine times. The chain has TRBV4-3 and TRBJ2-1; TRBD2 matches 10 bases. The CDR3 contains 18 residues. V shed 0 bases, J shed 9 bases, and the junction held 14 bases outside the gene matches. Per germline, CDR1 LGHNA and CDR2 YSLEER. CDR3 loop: CASSQDHEREGRLGEQFF. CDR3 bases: TGCGCCAGCAGCCAAGATCATGAGCGGGAGGGCCGGTTGGGTGAGCAGTTCTTC.

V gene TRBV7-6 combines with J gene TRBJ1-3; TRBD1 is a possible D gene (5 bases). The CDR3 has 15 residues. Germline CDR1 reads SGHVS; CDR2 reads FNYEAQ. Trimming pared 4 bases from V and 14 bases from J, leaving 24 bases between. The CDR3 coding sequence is TGTGCCAGCAGCTCTGGGGCCGGAGGGATGCAAACGTTATATTTT. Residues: CASSSGAGGMQTLYF.

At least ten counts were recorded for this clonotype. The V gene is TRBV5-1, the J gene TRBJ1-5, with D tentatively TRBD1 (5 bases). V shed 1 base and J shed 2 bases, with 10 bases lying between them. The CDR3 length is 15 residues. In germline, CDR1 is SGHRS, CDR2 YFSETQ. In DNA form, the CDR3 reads TGCGCCAGCAGCTTGTGGGGGAGGCGCAATCAGCCCCAGCATTTT. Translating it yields CASSLWGRRNQPQHF.

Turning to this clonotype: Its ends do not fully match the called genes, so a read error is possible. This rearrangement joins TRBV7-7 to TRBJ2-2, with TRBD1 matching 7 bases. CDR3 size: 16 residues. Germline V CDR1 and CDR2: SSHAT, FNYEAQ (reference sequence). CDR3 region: CASSPPSRGYTGELFF. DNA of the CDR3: TGTGCTAGCAGCCCCCCCAGCAGGGGGTACACCGGGGAGCTGTTTTTT. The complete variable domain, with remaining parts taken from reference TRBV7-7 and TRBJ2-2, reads GAGVSQSPRYKVTKRGQDVTLRCDPISSHATLYWYQQALGQGPEFLTYFNYEAQPDKSGLPSDRFSAERPEGSISTLTIQRTEQRDSAMYRCASSPPSRGYTGELFFGEGSRLTVL.

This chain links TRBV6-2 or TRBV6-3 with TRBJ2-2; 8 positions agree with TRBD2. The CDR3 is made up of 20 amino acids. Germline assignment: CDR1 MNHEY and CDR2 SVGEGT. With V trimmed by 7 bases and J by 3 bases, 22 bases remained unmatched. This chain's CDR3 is CASTYPNPKKTSGDTGELFF. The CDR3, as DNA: TGTGCCAGCACCTACCCCAATCCAAAAAAAACTAGCGGAGACACCGGGGAGCTGTTTTTT.